Listed here are 2 T cell receptor beta chains from one sample, sequenced in a study of CD8+ T cells in alopecia areata. Treatment here: oral pan-JAK inhibitor, 5-10 mg twice daily. Specimens obtained from alopecia areata patients comprised lesional scalp punch biopsies and peripheral blood. Extracted RNA was reverse transcribed, and the resulting cDNA served as sequencing template. Clones were read by immunoSEQ multiplex PCR, and TCRdb kept only the in-frame ones, dropping some. The sample lists nearly 7,000 clones, less than 75% occurring once. The sample here was skin, taken at week 4, from a patient treated with tofacitinib. The receptors shown here come from a human donor with alopecia areata.

The gene calls are TRBV7-8 and TRBJ1-6; possibly TRBD1 for D (5 bases). V was clipped by 3 bases and J by 4 bases, with 7 bases between them. Per the germline V gene, CDR1 is SGHVS and CDR2 is FQNEAQ. The CDR3 contains 14 residues. The CDR3 nucleotides read TGTGCCAGCAGCTTCCAGGGATATAATTCACCCCTCCACTTT. This translates into CASSFQGYNSPLHF.

This clone was seen more than once but under ten times. The DNA for the CDR3 is TGTGCCAGCAGCTTAGATCCGAGGGAGACCCAGTACTTC. This encodes CASSLDPRETQYF. The chain joins TRBV11-2 to TRBJ2-5, with D unresolved. The CDR3 has 13 residues. Looked up from germline, CDR1 is SGHAT and CDR2 is FQNNGV. Trimming removed 0 bases from V and 5 bases from J, with 7 bases in between.